The sequence of this T cell receptor beta chain was determined in a study of shared clonotypes between healthy human individuals. The wider study: Each donor had three CD4 naive, three CD4 memory, two CD8 naive and one CD8 memory plate. Study-wide results and caveats: The study's rarefaction showed incomplete sorted-subset sequencing despite large depth.

The assay was immunoSEQ multiplex PCR, and TCRdb's table has in-frame clones only and misses some. The sample records roughly 2.6 million clones, around 90% being singletons. As for this clone: Its antigen is currently unknown.

The trim removed 4 bases at V and 7 bases at J, leaving 5 bases unmatched. From germline, CDR1 is MDHEN and CDR2 SYDVKM. CDR3 length: 14 amino acids. Source material: naive CD4+ T cells sorted from blood. The subset denotes: CD45RA+ positively selected. The clonotype originates from a man younger than 35 in good health. The chain uses TRBV28 and TRBJ1-4; 8 bases agree with TRBD1. As DNA, the CDR3 is TGTGCCAGCAGTTCGACAGGGGAAGGTGAAAAACTGTTTTTT. Translating gives CASSSTGEGEKLFF. Using reference TRBV28 and TRBJ1-4 for the parts outside the CDR3, the full variable domain is DVKVTQSSRYLVKRTGEKVFLECVQDMDHENMFWYRQDPGLGLRLIYFSYDVKMKEKGDIPEGYSVSREKKERFSLILESASTNQTSMYLCASSSTGEGEKLFFGSGTQLSVL.